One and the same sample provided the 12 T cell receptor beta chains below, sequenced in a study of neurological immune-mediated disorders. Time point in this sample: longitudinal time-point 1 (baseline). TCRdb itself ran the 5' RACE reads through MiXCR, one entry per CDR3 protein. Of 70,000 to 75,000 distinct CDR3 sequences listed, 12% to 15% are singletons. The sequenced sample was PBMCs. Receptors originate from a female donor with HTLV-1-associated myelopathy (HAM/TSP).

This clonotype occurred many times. In DNA form, the CDR3 reads TGTGCCAGCAGCTCGGGACAGGGACAGACCGGAAACACCATATATTTT. This encodes CASSSGQGQTGNTIYF. This rearrangement joins TRBV9 to TRBJ1-3; 9 positions match TRBD1. Germline V gene sequence: CDR1 SGDLS, CDR2 YYNGEE. The CDR3 has 16 residues. The V segment lost 4 bases and the J segment 4 bases; nucleotides outside the gene matches: 9.

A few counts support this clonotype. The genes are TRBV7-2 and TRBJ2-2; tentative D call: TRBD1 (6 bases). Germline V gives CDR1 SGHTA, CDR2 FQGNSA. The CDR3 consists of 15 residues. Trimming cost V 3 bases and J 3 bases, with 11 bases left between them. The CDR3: CASSLGHGDTGELFF. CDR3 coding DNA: TGTGCCAGCAGCTTGGGACATGGGGACACCGGGGAGCTGTTTTTT.

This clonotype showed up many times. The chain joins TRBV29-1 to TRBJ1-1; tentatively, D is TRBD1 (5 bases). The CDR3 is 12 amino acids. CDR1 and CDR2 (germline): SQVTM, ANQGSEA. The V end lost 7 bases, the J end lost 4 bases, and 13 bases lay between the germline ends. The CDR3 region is CSGRGRVTEAFF. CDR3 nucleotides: TGCAGCGGGAGGGGCAGGGTCACTGAAGCTTTCTTT.

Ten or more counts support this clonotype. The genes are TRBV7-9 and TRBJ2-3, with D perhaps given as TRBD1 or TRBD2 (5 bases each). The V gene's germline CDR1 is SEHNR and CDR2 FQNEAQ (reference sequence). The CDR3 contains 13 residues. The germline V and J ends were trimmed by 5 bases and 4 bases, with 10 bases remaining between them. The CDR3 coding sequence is TGTGCCAGCAGCCCGGGACGGGCAGATACGCAGTATTTT. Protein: CASSPGRADTQYF.

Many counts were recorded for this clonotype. CDR3 residues: CSARVPGNYEQYF. CDR3 in DNA: TGCAGTGCTAGAGTCCCAGGGAACTACGAGCAGTACTTC. The chain couples TRBV20-1 to TRBJ2-7, with a weak D call TRBD1 (5 bases). Germline CDR1 is DFQATT and CDR2 is SNEGSKA (reference sequence). Trimming pared 1 base from V and 3 bases from J, leaving 10 bases between. There are 13 residues in the CDR3.

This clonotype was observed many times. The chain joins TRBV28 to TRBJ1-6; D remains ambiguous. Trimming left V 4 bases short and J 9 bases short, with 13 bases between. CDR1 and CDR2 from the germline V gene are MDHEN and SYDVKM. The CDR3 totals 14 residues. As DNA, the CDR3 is TGTGCCAGCAGTTATGCCAGGCCCTCTTCACCCCTCCACTTT. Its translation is CASSYARPSSPLHF.

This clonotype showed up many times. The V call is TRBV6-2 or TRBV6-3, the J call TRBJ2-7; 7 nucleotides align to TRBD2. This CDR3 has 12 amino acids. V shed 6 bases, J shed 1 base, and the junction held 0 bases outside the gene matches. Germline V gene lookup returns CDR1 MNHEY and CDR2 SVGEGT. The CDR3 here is CASRRGSYEQYF. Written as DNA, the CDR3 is TGTGCCAGCAGGCGGGGGTCCTACGAGCAGTACTTC.

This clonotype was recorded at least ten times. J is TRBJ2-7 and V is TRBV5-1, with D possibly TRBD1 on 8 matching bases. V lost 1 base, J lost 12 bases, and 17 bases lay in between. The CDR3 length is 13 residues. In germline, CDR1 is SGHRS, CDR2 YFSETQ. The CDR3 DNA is TGCGCCAGCAGCTTGACAGGGGGGGAGGTTCGGTACTTC. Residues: CASSLTGGEVRYF.

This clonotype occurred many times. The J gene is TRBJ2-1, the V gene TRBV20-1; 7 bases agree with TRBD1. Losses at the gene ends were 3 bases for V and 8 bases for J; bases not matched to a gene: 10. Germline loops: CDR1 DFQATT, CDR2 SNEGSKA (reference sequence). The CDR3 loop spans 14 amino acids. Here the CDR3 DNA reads TGCAGTGCTAGGCCAGGGACAGAGAGGGATGAGCAGTTCTTC. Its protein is CSARPGTERDEQFF.

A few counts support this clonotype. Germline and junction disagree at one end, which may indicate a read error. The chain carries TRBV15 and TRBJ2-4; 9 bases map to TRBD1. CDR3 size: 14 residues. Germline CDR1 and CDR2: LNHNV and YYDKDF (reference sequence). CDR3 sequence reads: CATSLRGQGPIQYF. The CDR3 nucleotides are TGTGCTACCAGCCTACGGGGACAGGGCCCCATTCAGTACTTC.

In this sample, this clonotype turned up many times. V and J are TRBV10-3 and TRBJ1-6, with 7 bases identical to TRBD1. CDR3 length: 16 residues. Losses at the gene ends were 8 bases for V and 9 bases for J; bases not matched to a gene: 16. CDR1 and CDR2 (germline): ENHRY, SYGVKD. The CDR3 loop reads CAIAQGTGTAGSPLHF. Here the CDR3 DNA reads TGTGCCATCGCACAGGGAACCGGGACAGCGGGTTCACCCCTCCACTTT.

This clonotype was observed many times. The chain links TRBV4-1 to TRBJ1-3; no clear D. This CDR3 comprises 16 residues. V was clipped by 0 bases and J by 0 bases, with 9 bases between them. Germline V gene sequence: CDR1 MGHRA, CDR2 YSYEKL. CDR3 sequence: CASSQDPRPSGNTIYF. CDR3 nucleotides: TGCGCCAGCAGCCAAGATCCTAGACCCTCTGGAAACACCATATATTTT.